Below, 18 T cell receptor beta chains from the same sample are listed, as sequenced in a study of cytotoxic CD8 clonotypes in ibrutinib-treated CLL. TCRdb's table, derived via immunoSEQ multiplex PCR, lists solely in-frame clones and lacks some. The data show 55,000 to 60,000 clones, 50% to 70% seen once. Sequencing used PBMCs, obtained at disease progression, from a patient treated with ibrutinib. These receptors were obtained from a human donor with chronic lymphocytic leukemia.

This clone was seen more than once but under ten times. V is TRBV6-4 and J is TRBJ2-2; D gene uncertain. The CDR3 extends over 13 amino acids. CDR1 and CDR2 (germline): MRHNA, SNTAGT. Trimming removed 2 bases from V and 4 bases from J, with 5 bases in between. This chain's CDR3 is CASSDAATGELFF. CDR3 nucleotides: TGTGCCAGCAGTGACGCAGCCACCGGGGAGCTGTTTTTT.

This clone was counted a few times. The rearrangement joins TRBV19 to TRBJ1-2; no reliable D call. V was cut by 6 bases and J by 0 bases, with 17 bases left in between. The V gene's germline CDR1 is LNHDA and CDR2 SQIVND (reference sequence). The CDR3 totals 16 residues. The CDR3 sequence is CASSPLLIGPNYGYTF. CDR3 bases: TGTGCCAGTAGCCCTCTCCTCATCGGCCCTAACTATGGCTACACCTTC.

This clone has more than one count but fewer than ten. V is TRBV11-2 and J is TRBJ2-4; perhaps D is TRBD1 or TRBD2 (5 bases each). This CDR3 is 11 amino acids long. Germline V gives CDR1 SGHAT, CDR2 FQNNGV. Between the trimmed V and J ends, which lost 6 bases and 9 bases, there was a span of 9 bases. CDR3 region: CASRRGAIQYF. CDR3 bases: TGTGCCAGCAGACGAGGGGCCATTCAGTACTTC.

Only a few counts were recorded for this clone. V gene TRBV6-6 combines with J gene TRBJ2-7, with 7 bases lining up with TRBD1. The J segment lost 6 bases and the V segment lost 6 bases, leaving 14 bases of the junction unmatched. The CDR3 contains 15 residues. Germline V gene sequence: CDR1 MNHNY, CDR2 SVGAGI (reference sequence). The CDR3 spells CASSRTGTAMGEQYF. The CDR3 DNA is TGTGCCAGCAGCAGAACCGGGACAGCGATGGGCGAGCAGTACTTC.

A few counts support this clone. The genes are TRBV11-2 and TRBJ1-5; possibly TRBD1 for D (6 bases). Germline CDR1 and CDR2: SGHAT and FQNNGV. The CDR3 contains 14 residues. V lost 0 bases, J lost 4 bases, and 7 bases lay in between. CDR3 amino acids: CASSLDTGNQPQHF. The CDR3 nucleotides are TGTGCCAGCAGCTTAGATACAGGGAATCAGCCCCAGCATTTT.

The V and J genes are TRBV27 and TRBJ1-4; tentative D call: TRBD1 (5 bases). Trimming took off 0 bases at V and 7 bases at J, with 9 bases between the two ends. CDR3 size: 14 residues. The germline gives CDR1 MNHEY, CDR2 SMNVEV (reference sequence). The CDR3 reads CASSLSGEGEKLFF. CDR3 nucleotide sequence: TGTGCCAGCAGTTTATCGGGGGAGGGTGAAAAACTGTTTTTT.

This clone was seen a few times. CDR3 nucleotides: TGTGCCAGCAGTAAGAACTCGTCCCCCGGAAACACCATATATTTT. Translation gives CASSKNSSPGNTIYF. The chain couples TRBV7-2 to TRBJ1-3; D not resolved. CDR3 length equals 15 residues. Germline CDR1 is SGHTA and CDR2 is FQGNSA. The V end lost 6 bases, the J end lost 4 bases, and 16 bases lay between the germline ends.

The chain carries TRBV11-2 and TRBJ2-3, with 9 bases that match TRBD1. V shed 6 bases, J shed 10 bases, and the junction held 8 bases outside the gene matches. The germline CDR1 and CDR2 sequences are SGHAT and FQNNGV. There are 13 residues in the CDR3. CDR3 bases: TGTGCCAGCAGACCGGGACAGGGAGCTCCGCAGTATTTT. Amino acid sequence: CASRPGQGAPQYF.

The CDR3 DNA follows: TGTGCCAGCAGTTTGCAGGGTGTAGGGGTCAGGGGGCCCCAGCATTTT. Encoded protein: CASSLQGVGVRGPQHF. This chain uses TRBV27 with TRBJ1-5; tentatively, D is TRBD1 (6 bases). The CDR3 is 16 residues long. V shed 3 bases and J shed 9 bases, with 21 bases lying between them. Germline V gene lookup returns CDR1 MNHEY and CDR2 SMNVEV (reference sequence).

The chain is built from TRBV5-1 and TRBJ2-3; 7 nucleotides agree with TRBD1. V was clipped by 7 bases and J by 5 bases; unmatched bases: 10. CDR3 length equals 14 residues. CDR1 is SGHRS and CDR2 is YFSETQ in the germline V gene. The chain's CDR3 is CASASPGGKDTQYF. In DNA form, the CDR3 reads TGCGCCAGCGCCAGCCCAGGGGGTAAAGATACGCAGTATTTT.

The rearrangement links TRBV28 to TRBJ1-5; TRBD1 might be the D (6 bases). Trimming took off 7 bases at V and 6 bases at J, with 13 bases between the two ends. The CDR3 is made up of 13 amino acids. Germline V gives CDR1 MDHEN, CDR2 SYDVKM. The CDR3 loop is CASNRWTAQPQHF. As DNA, the CDR3 is TGTGCCAGCAATAGGTGGACAGCTCAGCCCCAGCATTTT.

The rearrangement links TRBV6-4 to TRBJ2-7; 9 positions agree with TRBD1. The length of the CDR3 is 15 residues. The germline gives CDR1 MRHNA, CDR2 SNTAGT. The J segment lost 4 bases and the V segment lost 3 bases, leaving 7 bases of the junction unmatched. The CDR3 spells CASSENRGRVYEQYF. In DNA form, the CDR3 reads TGTGCCAGCAGTGAAAACAGGGGGCGCGTTTACGAGCAGTACTTC.

This sequence joins TRBV27 and TRBJ1-2; D call uncertain. The CDR3 is 14 residues long. V lost 0 bases and J lost 7, with 12 bases in between. The V gene's germline CDR1 is MNHEY and CDR2 SMNVEV (reference sequence). DNA of the CDR3: TGTGCCAGCAGTTTATCGATAAGCTTTGGTGGCTACACCTTC. This encodes CASSLSISFGGYTF.

The gene calls are TRBV19 and TRBJ2-7; tentative D call: TRBD2 (5 bases). There are 13 residues in the CDR3. Trimming stripped 3 bases from V and 7 bases from J, with 13 bases between. CDR1 and CDR2 from the germline V gene are LNHDA and SQIVND (reference sequence). The CDR3 DNA reads as TGTGCCAGTAGTATGGTGGGAGATGGAGAGCAGTACTTC. This gives the protein CASSMVGDGEQYF.

This clone was seen a few times. The V call is TRBV19, the J call TRBJ1-1; D gene unclear. This CDR3 region has 17 residues. The V and J ends lost 0 bases and 2 bases respectively, with 16 bases between them. CDR1 is LNHDA and CDR2 is SQIVND in the germline V gene (reference sequence). The CDR3 loop is CASSIDDWRSPNTEAFF. The CDR3 DNA reads as TGTGCCAGTAGTATAGATGATTGGCGGAGCCCTAACACTGAAGCTTTCTTT.

The chain is built from TRBV4-3 and TRBJ2-3; perhaps TRBD1 as D (6 bases). The length of the CDR3 is 17 residues. Germline V gene sequence: CDR1 LGHNA, CDR2 YSLEER. V shed 1 base and J shed 0 bases, with 14 bases lying between them. Written as DNA, the CDR3 is TGCGCCAGCAGCCAAGGGAGAGGGACAACTAGCACAGATACGCAGTATTTT. It specifies CASSQGRGTTSTDTQYF.

The genes are TRBV6-5 and TRBJ1-2; D possibly corresponds to TRBD1 (5 bases). CDR3 length: 14 residues. The V end was cut by 7 bases, the J end by 3 bases, with 15 bases between. Germline V lookup: CDR1 MNHEY, CDR2 SVGAGI. CDR3: CASKRALTDYGYTF. Written as DNA, the CDR3 is TGTGCCAGCAAAAGGGCGTTGACAGACTATGGCTACACCTTC.

V is TRBV30 and J is TRBJ2-2; TRBD1 might be the D (5 bases). CDR1 and CDR2 from the germline V gene are GTSNPN and SVGIG (reference sequence). V shed 6 bases and J shed 0 bases, with 11 bases lying between them. The CDR3 is 14 residues long. The CDR3 coding sequence is TGTGCCTGCCAGGGATTCGCGAACACCGGGGAGCTGTTTTTT. It yields the protein CACQGFANTGELFF.